Shown below are 10 T cell receptor beta chains from a single sample sequenced in a study of cytomegalovirus exposure and HLA in healthy donors. The protocol was immunoSEQ multiplex PCR, while the TCRdb copy is restricted to in-frame clones and leaves out a portion. Counted here are over 200,000 clones, 80% to 90% occurring once; the ten biggest clones make up about 2%. Material for sequencing was PBMCs. These receptor sequences come from a young woman in good health and CMV-seropositive.

As for this clone: The sample contains more than one DNA sequence encoding this CDR3. The chain uses TRBV6-5 and TRBJ2-7; 10 positions agree with TRBD1. CDR3 length: 14 amino acids. With 5 bases clipped from V and 2 bases from J, the junction kept 3 bases outside the gene matches. The V gene's germline CDR1 is MNHEY and CDR2 SVGAGI. Written as DNA, the CDR3 is TGTGCCAGCAGTCCCGGACAGGGGGCCTACGAGCAGTACTTC. As protein: CASSPGQGAYEQYF.

About this clone: Relative to the germline gene, one junction end is altered; a read error may explain this. The V call is TRBV7-7, the J call TRBJ2-1; D is perhaps TRBD1 (6 bases). Germline CDR1 SSHAT, CDR2 FNYEAQ (reference sequence). This CDR3 is 15 amino acids long. The DNA of the CDR3 is TGTGCTAGCAGCTCAGGGGCGGAGTTCTACAATGAGCAGTTCTTC. Translation gives CASSSGAEFYNEQFF.

The chain couples TRBV28 to TRBJ2-7, with TRBD2 matching 12 bases. The germline V gene encodes CDR1 MDHEN and CDR2 SYDVKM. The CDR3 contains 14 residues. V was clipped by 5 bases and J by 7 bases; unmatched bases: 6. Written as DNA, the CDR3 is TGTGCCAGCAGTCCTAGCGGGAGGGCACGGGAGCAGTACTTC. Residues: CASSPSGRAREQYF. The whole variable domain, remainder taken from reference TRBV28 and TRBJ2-7, is DVKVTQSSRYLVKRTGEKVFLECVQDMDHENMFWYRQDPGLGLRLIYFSYDVKMKEKGDIPEGYSVSREKKERFSLILESASTNQTSMYLCASSPSGRAREQYFGPGTRLTVT.

The CDR3 is CASSLTGRDTDTQYF. Here the CDR3 DNA reads TGTGCCAGCAGCTTAACCGGGAGGGACACAGATACGCAGTATTTT. The rearrangement joins TRBV13 to TRBJ2-3, with TRBD2 identical over 8 bases. Trimming cost V 2 bases and J 2 bases; bases outside gene matches: 3. The CDR3 runs to 15 residues. Germline CDR1 reads PRHDT; CDR2 reads FYEKMQ (reference sequence).

The J gene is TRBJ2-6, the V gene TRBV28, with 8 bases aligning to TRBD1. The V segment lost 5 bases and the J segment 0 bases; nucleotides outside the gene matches: 6. The germline V gene has CDR1 MDHEN and CDR2 SYDVKM. There are 17 residues in the CDR3. CDR3 DNA: TGTGCCAGCAGTCCGGGACAGGTCTACTCTGGGGCCAACGTCCTGACTTTC. This sequence encodes CASSPGQVYSGANVLTF.

The rearrangement links TRBV10-2 to TRBJ1-1; TRBD1 matches at 7 bases. Germline V gene sequence: CDR1 WSHSY, CDR2 SAAADI. Trimming cost V 6 bases and J 0 bases; bases outside gene matches: 10. The CDR3 is 16 residues long. The CDR3 protein is CASSVADREMNTEAFF. CDR3 in DNA: TGCGCCAGCAGCGTCGCAGACAGGGAGATGAACACTGAAGCTTTCTTT.

This clone is a singleton in its sample. V usage is TRBV10-3 and J usage is TRBJ1-3; D is perhaps TRBD1 (6 bases). The V end lost 11 bases, the J end lost 9 bases, and 26 bases lay between the germline ends. Germline CDR1 is ENHRY and CDR2 is SYGVKD. The CDR3 runs 15 residues. CDR3 sequence: CAVKESTGTVGTIYF. For the CDR3, the DNA is TGTGCCGTCAAAGAGTCAACAGGGACGGTAGGCACCATATATTTT.

The chain carries TRBV5-6 and TRBJ1-2; TRBD1 matches at 10 bases. The junction had 6 bases not matched to a gene; V was cut back by 2 bases and J by 8 bases. This CDR3 spans 14 amino acids. Germline values: CDR1 SGHDT, CDR2 YYEEEE. For the CDR3, the DNA is TGTGCCAGCAGCTTCGGGACAGGGGCAAAAGGCTACACCTTC. Translating gives CASSFGTGAKGYTF.

The chain has TRBV28 and TRBJ1-5; D remains ambiguous. The CDR3 is 14 residues long. CDR1 MDHEN and CDR2 SYDVKM come from the germline V gene. Trimming removed 2 bases at V and 3 bases at J, with 8 bases between. CDR3 in amino acids: CASSLEGYNQPQHF. Here the CDR3 DNA reads TGTGCCAGCAGTTTAGAGGGATACAATCAGCCCCAGCATTTT.

This clone was observed once. V gene TRBV14 combines with J gene TRBJ2-2, with TRBD2 as a possible D gene (5 bases). The ends were cut back, 1 base at V and 6 bases at J, with 15 bases in the middle. In germline, CDR1 is SGHDN, CDR2 FVKESK. The CDR3 has 16 amino acids. The CDR3: CASSQGVSLAPGELFF. The CDR3 DNA reads TGTGCCAGCAGCCAAGGAGTCTCTCTAGCTCCCGGGGAGCTGTTTTTT.